This TCR beta chain was captured in a study of patients and donors after allogeneic stem cell transplantation. This CDR3 spans 13 amino acids. J gave up 8 bases and V 6 bases, and 7 bases lay outside the gene matches. Germline V lookup: CDR1 MNHEY, CDR2 SMNVEV (reference sequence). One entry per CDR3 protein, called by TCRdb with MiXCR from the RT-PCR reads. The data contain about 160,000 distinct CDR3 sequences, about 30% of them singletons. This clonotype has more than one count but fewer than ten. This clonotype was sampled from a human donor who was either an allogeneic HSCT recipient or a stem cell or donor lymphocyte infusion donor (not recorded which). It is not recorded whose cells these are; they may come from a transplant donor. Material for sequencing was blood, either unsorted or a sorted T cell fraction (not recorded which). V gene TRBV27 combines with J gene TRBJ1-2; TRBD1 matches at 9 bases. The CDR3 protein is CASRVQGAGGYTF. The CDR3 nucleotides read TGTGCCAGCAGGGTACAGGGGGCAGGAGGCTACACCTTC.